This T cell receptor beta chain was captured by sequencing in a study of tumor-infiltrating lymphocytes in primary liver carcinoma. Study-wide points: Tumors reached a significantly greater top-250-clone fraction than blood did (p = 0.039).

There are 15 residues in the CDR3. Trimming left V 2 bases short and J 5 bases short, with 15 bases between. Germline values: CDR1 MNHEY, CDR2 SVGEGT. For each extraction, RNA and DNA were obtained together from about 19-30 mg of unsorted bulk tissue. Comment on this clonotype: Its target is unknown. The CDR3 does not close with the conserved phenylalanine or tryptophan, likely indicating a read error.

Starting from around 500 ng of total RNA, TCR beta cDNA was produced with a primer in the constant region. Generation of the TCR beta libraries relied on three nested multiplex PCR rounds using slightly modified ARM-PCR. Researchers ran the first two PCR rounds for 9 to 10 cycles each with TRBV1-TRBV30 forward primers and a C-beta reverse primer. TCRdb called the multiplex PCR reads again in MiXCR, with one record for every CDR3 protein. Seen here are 90,000 to 140,000 distinct CDR3 sequences, roughly 85% observed once, and the top ten hold around 21%. Sequenced: liver tumor tissue from sampling region 3. Sample subset: tumor region T3, left-lateral pole. The chain links TRBV6-2 or TRBV6-3 to TRBJ2-5; D is unresolved. The clonotype originates from a man in his forties with primary liver carcinoma and hepatitis B virus infection. The CDR3, as DNA: TGTGCCAGCAGTTACCGGGCAGTTACTCATGAGACCCAGTACATC. Translated: CASSYRAVTHETQYI.